This T cell receptor beta chain was obtained from a study of naive and memory T cell subsets. Four PCR rounds used nested alpha and beta constant region primers plus the SP2 primer. TCRdb processed the 5' RACE reads anew with MiXCR; each CDR3 protein has one entry. The table lists 55,000 to 70,000 distinct CDR3 sequences, approximately 7.2% of them singletons. A UMI-containing oligonucleotide was joined by 3' ligation to the TCR cDNA template. V lost 2 bases and J lost 1, with 11 bases in between. The CDR3 runs 14 residues. Germline V gene sequence: CDR1 GTSNPN, CDR2 SVGIG (reference sequence). This TCR was sampled from a male donor in good health. The rearrangement uses TRBV30 and TRBJ1-1, with TRBD1 as a possible D gene (6 bases). The CDR3 sequence is CAWSRGRGNTEAFF. CDR3 DNA sequence: TGTGCCTGGAGTAGGGGGAGGGGGAACACTGAAGCTTTCTTT.